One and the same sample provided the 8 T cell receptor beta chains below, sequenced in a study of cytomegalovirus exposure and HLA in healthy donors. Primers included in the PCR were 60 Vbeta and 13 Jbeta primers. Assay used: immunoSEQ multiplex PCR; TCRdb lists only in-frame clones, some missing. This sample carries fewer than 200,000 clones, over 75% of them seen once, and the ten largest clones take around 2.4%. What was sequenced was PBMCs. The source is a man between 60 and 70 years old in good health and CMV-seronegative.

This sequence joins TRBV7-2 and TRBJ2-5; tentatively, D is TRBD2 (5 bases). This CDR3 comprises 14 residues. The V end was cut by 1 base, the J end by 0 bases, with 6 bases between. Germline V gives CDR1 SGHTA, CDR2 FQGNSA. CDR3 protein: CASSLEADQETQYF. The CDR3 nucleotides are TGTGCCAGCAGCTTAGAAGCGGACCAAGAGACCCAGTACTTC.

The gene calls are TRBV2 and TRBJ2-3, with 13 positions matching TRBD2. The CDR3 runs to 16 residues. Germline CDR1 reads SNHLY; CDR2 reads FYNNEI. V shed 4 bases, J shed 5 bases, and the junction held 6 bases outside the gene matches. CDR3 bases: TGTGCCAGCAGTGCTGAACTAGCGGGAGGGCAAGATACGCAGTATTTT. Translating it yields CASSAELAGGQDTQYF.

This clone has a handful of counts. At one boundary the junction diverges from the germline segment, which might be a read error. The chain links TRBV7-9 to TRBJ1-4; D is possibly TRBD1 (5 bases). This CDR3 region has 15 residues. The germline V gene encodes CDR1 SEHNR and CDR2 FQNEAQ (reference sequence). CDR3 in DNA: TGTTCCAGCAGCTTAGATTCAGGGCCTAATGAAAAACTGTTTTTT. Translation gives CSSSLDSGPNEKLFF.

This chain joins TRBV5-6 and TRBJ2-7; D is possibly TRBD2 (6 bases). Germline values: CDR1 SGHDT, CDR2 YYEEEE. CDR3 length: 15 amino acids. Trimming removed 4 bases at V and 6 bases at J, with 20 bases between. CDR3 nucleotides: TGTGCCAGCAGCCCCAGGGACGTTGGGGGACTCGAGCAGTACTTC. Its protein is CASSPRDVGGLEQYF.

The CDR3 DNA sequence: TGTGCCAGCAGTGACGGGGATAGCGGGGGTTCAGAGACCCAGTACTTC. The encoded protein is CASSDGDSGGSETQYF. The chain links TRBV25-1 to TRBJ2-5; 9 nucleotides match TRBD2. The V gene end was trimmed by 3 bases and the J gene end by 4 bases; junction bases not matched to a gene: 9. CDR1 and CDR2 from the germline V gene are MGHDK and SYGVNS. This CDR3 is 16 amino acids long.

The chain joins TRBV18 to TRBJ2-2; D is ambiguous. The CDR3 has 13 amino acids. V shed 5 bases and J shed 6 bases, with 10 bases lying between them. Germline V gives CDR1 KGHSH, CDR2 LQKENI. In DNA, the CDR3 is TGTGCCAGCTCAACAGAGTCCGCCGGGGAGCTGTTTTTT. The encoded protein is CASSTESAGELFF. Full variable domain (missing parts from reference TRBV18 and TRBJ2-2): NAGVMQNPRHLVRRRGQEARLRCSPMKGHSHVYWYRQLPEEGLKFMVYLQKENIIDESGMPKERFSAEFPKEGPSILRIQQVVRGDSAAYFCASSTESAGELFFGEGSRLTVL.

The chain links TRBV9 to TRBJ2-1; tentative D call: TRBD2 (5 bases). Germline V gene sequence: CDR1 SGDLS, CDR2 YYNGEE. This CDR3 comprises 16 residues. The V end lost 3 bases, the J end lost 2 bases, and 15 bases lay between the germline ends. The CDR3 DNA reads TGTGCCAGCAGCGCAATTGTGGGGAGTACCTACAATGAGCAGTTCTTC. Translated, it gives CASSAIVGSTYNEQFF.

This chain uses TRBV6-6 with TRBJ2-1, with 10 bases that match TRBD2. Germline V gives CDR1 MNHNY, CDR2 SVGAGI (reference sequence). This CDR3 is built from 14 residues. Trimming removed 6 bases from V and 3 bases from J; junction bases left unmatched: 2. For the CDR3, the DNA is TGTGCCAGCAGGCTAGCGGGAGACTACAATGAGCAGTTCTTC. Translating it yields CASRLAGDYNEQFF.